This T cell receptor beta chain appears in the sequencing data of a study of T-cell reconstitution after alpha-beta-depleted transplantation in children. This CDR3 region has 13 residues. Germline CDR1 is LGHDT and CDR2 is YNNKEL (reference sequence). TCRbeta library preparation incorporated unique molecular identifiers. TCRdb re-called the PCR reads with MiXCR, one entry per CDR3 protein. The table shows over 550,000 distinct CDR3 sequences, with roughly a tenth occurring only once. Details on this clonotype: A clone one base away is much larger, so this may be a read error.

The sequenced sample was PBMCs from the stem cell graft donor, obtained from the stem cell graft. This rearrangement joins TRBV3-1 to TRBJ2-1; no firm D call. The TCR comes from a human donor who donated a stem cell graft to a child with acute myeloid leukemia. The CDR3 sequence: CASSPDLKNEPFF. The CDR3 nucleotides read TGTGCCAGCAGCCCAGACTTAAAGAATGAGCCGTTCTTC.